This T cell receptor (beta chain) was sequenced for a study of T-cell memory formation after mild COVID-19 (dated by TCRdb to the early 2020s). In terms of the full investigation: TCR sequence clusters from the two donors were found to be largely donor specific. Longitudinal TCRalpha and TCRbeta repertoire sequencing tracked T-cell clones expanding and contracting after mild COVID-19 in two donors. Two young, previously healthy adult volunteers made up the cohort, one male and one female. The research as a whole found: Whether the second-wave clones peaking on day 37 were SARS-CoV-2 specific was not confirmed. Some responding clones were detected in pre-infection memory, which suggested that pre-existing cross-reactive memory T cells had joined the SARS-CoV-2 response. Contracting CD4+ clones were located mainly in the CM and EM memory subsets, whereas CD8+ clones were found to be enriched in EMRA. From day 15 to 85, contracting clones showed balanced CD4/CD8 phenotypes, whereas a second wave of clones that expanded from day 15 to 37 leaned towards CD4+. Only two mild cases were covered by the study, and larger cohorts that include severe cases with pre-infection samples were considered necessary.

Via the germline V gene, CDR1 is SGHRS and CDR2 YFSETQ. V loses 4 bases at its end and J loses 1 base; junction bases beyond the gene matches: 3. The CDR3 spans 15 residues, from the cysteine through the phenylalanine. Only CDR3 DNA is held: 45 bases, read in frame from base 1. The sequencer listed for this sample is Illumina NovaSeq 6000. cDNA libraries for TCRalpha and TCRbeta were prepared by 5'RACE using constant-segment primers, with sample barcodes and unique molecular identifiers added. RNA was extracted from every sample with Trizol reagent. Amplification of the libraries took two PCR steps, and the second step added a second sample barcode plus Illumina TruSeq adapters. Sequencing of libraries was performed on an Illumina NovaSeq with 2 x 150 bp paired-end reads. The published analysis was carried out like this. Reads were demultiplexed and collapsed into UMI-guided consensus sequences with migec v1.2.7. Using mixcr v2.1.11, UMI consensuses were aligned to TRA and TRB V and J templates and then assembled into clonotypes. A clonotype was counted as expanded or contracted only when both edgeR and NoisET called the clonotype significant, with the noise models trained on biological replicates. For edgeR calls, a false discovery rate-adjusted p below 0.01 and a log2 fold-change threshold of 1 were applied. As an exploratory analysis of dynamics, max-normalized trajectories of the 1000 most abundant clonotypes were examined with PCA combined with hierarchical clustering. Each responding clone was given a CD4 or CD8 phenotype based on the CD4+ and CD8+ repertoires, which had been sequenced separately. In-frame beta chains were kept once TCRdb had trimmed the public reads at Q25 with fastp and called clones with MiXCR. Rows matching on CDR3 protein sequence are summarized as one entry with the most common DNA and genes. These V and J calls rely on TCRdb rather than the paper's analysis. Counted in this sample were 250,000 to 350,000 distinct CDR3 sequences; 14% of them appeared once. The ten largest clones add up to roughly 21% of the sample.

This clonotype has ten or more counts. The clone's antigen remains unknown. Per-base qualities were not stored, and no clone one base away is much larger. PBMCs were isolated by Ficoll-Paque density gradient centrifugation. The specimen was PBMCs or a T cell subset sorted from them (not recorded which). The sequence came from a man in his late teens or twenties who had mild COVID-19 (a few samples of this study predate the infection). The sample titles of this study are shuffled in the database, so cell type and time point are left out; the donor was told from shared clones. This chain is built from TRBV5-1 and TRBJ2-3; TRBD1 lines up with 10 middle nucleotides. The sequence in DNA is TGCGCCAGCAGCACAGGGACAGGGGGCACAGATACGCAGTATTTT. Its translation reads: CASSTGTGGTDTQYF.